The clone carrying this TCR beta chain came up many times. The data stem from a study of CD8 T cells in ankylosing spondylitis. TCRdb called the 5' RACE reads again in MiXCR, with one record for every CDR3 protein. The sample lists a few hundred thousand distinct CDR3 sequences, roughly a tenth seen once, with 21% in the top ten. The CDR3 runs to 15 residues. Germline lookup yields CDR1 SGHVS and CDR2 FNYEAQ. V shed 3 bases, J shed 3 bases, and the junction held 2 bases outside the gene matches. Sequences were obtained from blood, either unsorted or a sorted T cell fraction (not recorded which). The origin of this receptor is a male donor with ankylosing spondylitis or in good health (not recorded which). The chain uses TRBV7-6 and TRBJ2-1, with 10 positions matching TRBD1. The CDR3 nucleotides are TGTGCCAGCAGCTTGCGGACAGGGGGCTACAATGAGCAGTTCTTC. Encoded protein: CASSLRTGGYNEQFF.